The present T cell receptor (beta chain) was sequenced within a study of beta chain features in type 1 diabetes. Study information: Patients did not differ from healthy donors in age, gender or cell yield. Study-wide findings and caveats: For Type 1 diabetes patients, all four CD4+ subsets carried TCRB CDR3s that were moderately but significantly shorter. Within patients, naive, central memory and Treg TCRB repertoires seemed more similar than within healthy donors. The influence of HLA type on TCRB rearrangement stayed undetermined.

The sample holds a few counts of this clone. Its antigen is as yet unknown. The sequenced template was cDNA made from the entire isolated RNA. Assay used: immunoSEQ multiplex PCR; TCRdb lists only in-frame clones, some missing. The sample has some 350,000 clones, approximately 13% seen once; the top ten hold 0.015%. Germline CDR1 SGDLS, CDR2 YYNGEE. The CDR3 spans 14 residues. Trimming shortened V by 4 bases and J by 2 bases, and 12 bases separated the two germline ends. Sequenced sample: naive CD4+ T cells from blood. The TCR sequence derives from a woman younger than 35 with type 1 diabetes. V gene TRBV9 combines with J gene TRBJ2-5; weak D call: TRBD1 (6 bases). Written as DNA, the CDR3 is TGTGCCAGCAGCCCCTTAACAGGGCAAGAGACCCAGTACTTC. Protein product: CASSPLTGQETQYF.